The 15 T cell receptor beta chains in this list originate from one sample, sequenced in a study of Tregs in tolerant kidney transplant recipients. The table came from immunoSEQ multiplex PCR; TCRdb's copy has only in-frame clones and leaves some out. This sample's table reports about 48,000 clones. Here the sequenced sample was CD4+ T cells from blood, taken before the transplant. The receptors come from a human donor who received a combined kidney and bone marrow transplant.

With regard to this clone: The sequence runs out 3 residues before the end of the CDR3; the remainder is reconstructed from the germline J gene. The chain has TRBV7-3 and TRBJ2-2; a weak D match, TRBD2 (6 bases). V was cut by 0 bases and J by 4 bases, with 12 bases left in between. This CDR3 spans 16 amino acids. Germline CDR1 and CDR2: SGHTA and FQGTGA. CDR3 sequence reads: CASSLTGGDRTGELFF. CDR3 DNA, as far as it was read: TGTGCCAGCAGCTTAACCGGGGGAGACCGCACCGGGGAG.

As concerns this clone: The sequenced fragment ends 3 residues before the CDR3 boundary, so the rest is inferred from the germline J gene. V gene TRBV18 combines with J gene TRBJ1-1; 7 bases are a match to TRBD1. The germline gives CDR1 KGHSH, CDR2 LQKENI. CDR3 length equals 16 residues. V gave up 6 bases and J gave up 3 bases; unmatched junction bases: 13. CDR3 amino acids: CASSLMSDREDTEAFF. CDR3 bases read: TGTGCCAGCTCGCTTATGTCCGACAGGGAGGACACTGAA.

Details on this clone: The read is 3 residues too short to cover the CDR3 end, so that end is filled in from the germline J gene. The rearrangement uses TRBV6-1 and TRBJ1-4; D not certain. Trimming took 2 bases from V and 3 from J, leaving 10 bases between them. Per the germline V gene, CDR1 is MNHNS and CDR2 is SASEGT. This CDR3 has 15 amino acids. The DNA read from the CDR3 is TGTGCCAGCAGTGAAATGCCAGGTTCTAATGAAAAA. Translation gives CASSEMPGSNEK. The entire CDR3 sequence reads CASSEMPGSNEKLFF.

Worth noting for this clone: The read finishes 3 residues shy of the CDR3 end, and the germline J gene is used to complete it. J is TRBJ2-5 and V is TRBV30; D is ambiguous. This CDR3 has 14 residues. Germline values: CDR1 GTSNPN, CDR2 SVGIG (reference sequence). Trimming left V 3 bases short and J 2 bases short, with 13 bases between. The sequenced part of the CDR3 DNA is TGTGCCTGGAGGGAAGTAGCTCGGCAAGAGACC. The encoded protein is CAWREVARQET. The entire CDR3 protein is CAWREVARQETQYF.

A note on this clone: The sequenced fragment ends 3 residues before the CDR3 boundary, so the rest is inferred from the germline J gene. This chain links TRBV12-3 or TRBV12-4 with TRBJ2-1, with 13 positions matching TRBD2. V lost 6 bases, J lost 7 bases, and 9 bases stayed unmatched. The CDR3 extends over 16 amino acids. The sequenced part of the CDR3 DNA is TGTGCCAGCAGCCTACTAGCGGGAGGGCCGCGAAATGAG. Protein sequence: CASSLLAGGPRNE. The whole CDR3 is CASSLLAGGPRNEQFF.

A remark on this clone: From the germline J gene comes the end of the CDR3, since the read stops 3 residues before it. This chain joins TRBV5-1 and TRBJ2-7, with D perhaps TRBD2 (6 bases). The CDR3 has 14 amino acids. The V end was cut by 3 bases, the J end by 0 bases, with 10 bases between. The V gene's germline CDR1 is SGHRS and CDR2 YFSETQ. The CDR3 protein is CASSSGTSSYEQYF. CDR3 DNA (partial): TGCGCCAGCAGCTCGGGGACTTCCTCCTACGAG.

Points on this clone: Read sequence stops 3 residues before the CDR3 end, and the germline J gene provides the missing end. This chain joins TRBV19 and TRBJ2-1; 9 nucleotides agree with TRBD2. In germline, CDR1 is LNHDA, CDR2 SQIVND (reference sequence). The CDR3 totals 17 residues. J gave up 6 bases and V 5 bases, and 14 bases lay outside the gene matches. CDR3 DNA (partial): TGTGCCAGTAGTGCACGCCATATAGCGGGAGAGGGCAATGAG. Translating it yields CASSARHIAGEGNE. The entire CDR3 reads CASSARHIAGEGNEQFF. Supplemented by reference TRBV19 and TRBJ2-1, the full variable domain reads DGGITQSPKYLFRKEGQNVTLSCEQNLNHDAMYWYRQDPGQGLRLIYYSQIVNDFQKGDIAEGYSVSREKKESFPLTVTSAQKNPTAFYLCASSARHIAGEGNEQFFGPGTRLTVL.

To note about this clone: The read stops 3 residues short of the end of the CDR3; the missing end is completed from the germline J gene. In the same sample, other DNA sequences code for this CDR3. The chain uses TRBV5-1 and TRBJ2-1, with 9 positions matching TRBD1. J was trimmed by 0 bases and V by 4 bases; bases with no gene match: 5. The CDR3 extends over 16 amino acids. Germline V gene lookup returns CDR1 SGHRS and CDR2 YFSETQ. The part of the CDR3 DNA that was read is TGCGCCAGCAGCACCCGACAGGGGGGCTCCTACAATGAG. It codes for CASSTRQGGSYNE. The complete CDR3 sequence is CASSTRQGGSYNEQFF.

In regard to this clone: The read ends 3 residues shy of where the CDR3 ends; the end is completed using the germline J gene. V is TRBV5-1 and J is TRBJ2-5; perhaps TRBD2 as D (7 bases). Per germline, CDR1 SGHRS and CDR2 YFSETQ. CDR3 length equals 14 residues. V was clipped by 4 bases and J by 5 bases, with 15 bases between them. Partial CDR3 DNA: TGCGCCAGCAGCGCCTCCGGGGGGCGGGAGACC. The encoded protein is CASSASGGRET. The entire CDR3 sequence reads CASSASGGRETQYF.

As regards this clone: The CDR3 extends 3 residues past the end of the read, so its final part is completed from the germline J gene. J is TRBJ2-7 and V is TRBV18; perhaps TRBD1 as D (5 bases). Germline CDR1 KGHSH, CDR2 LQKENI. V was pared by 4 bases and J by 2 bases, with 12 bases between. The CDR3 length is 14 residues. The CDR3 sequence: CASSRDSLAYEQYF. The sequenced part of the CDR3 DNA is TGTGCCAGCTCACGTGACAGCCTCGCCTACGAG.

CDR3 loop: CASSPGTSGRLRETQYF. The CDR3 bases that were read are TGTGCCAGCAGCCCTGGGACTAGCGGGAGGCTGAGGGAGACC. V is TRBV7-8 and J is TRBJ2-5; 15 bases are a match to TRBD2. Sequencing ends 3 residues short of the CDR3 end; the germline J gene provides the rest. V lost 5 bases to trimming and J lost 5 bases; unmatched junction nucleotides: 9. Germline values: CDR1 SGHVS, CDR2 FQNEAQ. This CDR3 has 17 amino acids.

Note on this clone: Read data end 3 residues before the CDR3 end; the end is taken from the germline J gene. This rearrangement joins TRBV2 to TRBJ2-2, with 7 bases aligning to TRBD2. Losses at the gene ends were 4 bases for V and 6 bases for J; bases not matched to a gene: 11. CDR1 SNHLY and CDR2 FYNNEI come from the germline V gene. The CDR3 consists of 16 residues. The part of the CDR3 DNA that was read is TGTGCCAGCAGTGCCCGGGGAGCGGGAAGGGCCGGGGAG. This sequence encodes CASSARGAGRAGE. The entire CDR3 is CASSARGAGRAGELFF.

The CDR3: CASSLARSNTGELFF. The sequenced part of the CDR3 DNA is TGCGCCAGCAGCTTGGCCAGGTCGAACACCGGGGAG. The chain carries TRBV5-1 and TRBJ2-2; no definite D call. The read finishes 3 residues shy of the CDR3 end, and the germline J gene is used to complete it. CDR1 and CDR2 (germline): SGHRS, YFSETQ. V was trimmed by 0 bases and J by 0 bases, leaving 6 bases between them. This CDR3 is 15 amino acids long.

In regard to this clone: The read halts 3 residues ahead of the CDR3 end, with the missing end drawn from the germline J gene. J is TRBJ2-4 and V is TRBV20-1; 7 nucleotides agree with TRBD2. This CDR3 comprises 14 residues. In germline, CDR1 is DFQATT, CDR2 SNEGSKA (reference sequence). V was clipped by 0 bases and J by 6 bases; unmatched bases: 5. The part of the CDR3 DNA that was read is TGCAGTGCTAGAGATCCTAGCGGATTAAACATT. Amino acids: CSARDPSGLNI. The CDR3 as a whole reads CSARDPSGLNIQYF.

Concerning this clone itself: The read stops 3 residues short of the end of the CDR3; the missing end is completed from the germline J gene. V and J are TRBV20-1 and TRBJ2-1, with D perhaps matching TRBD2 (5 bases). Trimming removed 3 bases at V and 0 bases at J, with 15 bases between. The CDR3 consists of 16 residues. The germline gives CDR1 DFQATT, CDR2 SNEGSKA (reference sequence). The CDR3 loop reads CSASLPTAGSYNEQFF. Incomplete CDR3 DNA: TGCAGTGCTAGCCTCCCCACCGCGGGCTCCTACAATGAG.